This T cell receptor (beta chain) was obtained from a study of long-term antiretroviral therapy in people with HIV. General study points: Once patients were on ART, diversity went higher but still fell short of transplant donor controls.

To note about this clone: As yet, its antigen is unknown.

V shed 11 bases and J 2 bases; nucleotides not matched to a gene: 11. Germline CDR1 SNHLY, CDR2 FYNNEI. This CDR3 has 15 residues. It was version v3.0 of the immunoSEQ assay that was run at survey level. 40,000-50,000 T-cell genomes per sample were the sequencing target. Here immunoSEQ multiplex PCR was the method, and the copy in TCRdb shows in-frame clones only, minus some. The sample consists of about 20,000 clones, approximately 77% of them appearing once. The TCR comes from a middle-aged man with HIV. The chain carries TRBV2 and TRBJ2-5, with 10 bases matching TRBD2. The material sequenced was unsorted PBMCs, taken 2.4 years after starting antiretroviral therapy. This chain's CDR3 is CAAVSSGGPQETQYF. CDR3 in DNA: TGTGCCGCCGTTTCTAGCGGGGGCCCTCAAGAGACCCAGTACTTC.